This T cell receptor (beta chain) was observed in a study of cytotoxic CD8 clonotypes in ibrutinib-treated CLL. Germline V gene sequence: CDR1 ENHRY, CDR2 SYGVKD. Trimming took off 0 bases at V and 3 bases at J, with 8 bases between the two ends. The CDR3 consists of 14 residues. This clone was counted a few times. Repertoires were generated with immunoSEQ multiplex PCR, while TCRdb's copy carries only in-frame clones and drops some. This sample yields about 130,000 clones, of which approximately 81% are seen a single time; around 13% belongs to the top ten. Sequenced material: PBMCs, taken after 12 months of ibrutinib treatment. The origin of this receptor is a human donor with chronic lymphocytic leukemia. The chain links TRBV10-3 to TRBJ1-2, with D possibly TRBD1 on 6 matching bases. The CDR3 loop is CAISESYRDYGYTF. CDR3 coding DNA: TGTGCCATCAGTGAGTCGTACAGGGACTATGGCTACACCTTC.